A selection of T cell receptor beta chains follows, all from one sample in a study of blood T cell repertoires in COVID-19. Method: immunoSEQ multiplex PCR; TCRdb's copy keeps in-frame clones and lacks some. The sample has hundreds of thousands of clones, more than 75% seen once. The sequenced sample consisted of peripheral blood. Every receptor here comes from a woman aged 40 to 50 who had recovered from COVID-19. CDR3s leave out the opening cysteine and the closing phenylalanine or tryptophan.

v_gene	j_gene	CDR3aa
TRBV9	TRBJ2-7	ASSVGGSGNAEQY
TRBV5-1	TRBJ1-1	ASSFQGAITEAF
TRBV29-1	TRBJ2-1	SVESGRASRGNEQF
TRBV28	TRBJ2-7	ASSLTAGSRGTNYEQY
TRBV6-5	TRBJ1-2	ASSYQPGQNVGGYT
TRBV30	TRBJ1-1	AWGQGNTEAF
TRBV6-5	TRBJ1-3	ASTPGAGGYTIY
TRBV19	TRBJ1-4	ASSIMGRGPTNEKLF
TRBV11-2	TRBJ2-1	ASSFKGFGNEQF
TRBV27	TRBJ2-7	ASSLWGGDYEQY
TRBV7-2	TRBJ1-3	ASSPTAGNTIY
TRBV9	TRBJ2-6	ASSAPLALTRIPSGANVLT
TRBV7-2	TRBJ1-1	ASSPTGSLGTEAF
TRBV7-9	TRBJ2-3	ASSPKTRGGLAGDTQY
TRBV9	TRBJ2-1	ASSRWGAGAYNEQF
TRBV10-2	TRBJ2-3	ASSGAGAPSAQY
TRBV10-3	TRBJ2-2	AIGDRVGTGELF
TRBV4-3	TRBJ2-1	ASSQDPGTSGSSYNEQF
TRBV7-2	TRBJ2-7	ASSLSRAGYEQY
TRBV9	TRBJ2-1	ASSPLAASYNEQF
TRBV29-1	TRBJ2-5	SGVGQSSGTQY
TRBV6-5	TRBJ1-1	ATIGGGANTEAF
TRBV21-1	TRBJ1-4	ASSKVGWGSLNEKLF
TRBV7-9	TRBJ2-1	ASSLVGVEQF
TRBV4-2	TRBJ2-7	ASSQDVSRSLYEQY
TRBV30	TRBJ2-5	AWSGQGARRETQY
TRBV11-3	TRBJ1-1	ASSPEGVGTEAF
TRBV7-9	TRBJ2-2	ASSRGNTGELF
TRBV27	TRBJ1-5	ASSPGRAAGQPQH
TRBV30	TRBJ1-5	AWRTGSWGQPQH
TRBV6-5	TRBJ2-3	ASSPGGGRDTQY
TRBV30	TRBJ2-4	AWSVGAVRY
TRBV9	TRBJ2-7	ASSVGQGAREQY
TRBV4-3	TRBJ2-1	ASSQDLGEQF
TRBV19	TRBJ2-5	ASSIGGTGTPN
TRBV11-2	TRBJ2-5	ASSETGTHPAQETQY
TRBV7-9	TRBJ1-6	ASSASGTGARGSPLH
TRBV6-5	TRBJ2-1	ASSYSLAGDYNEQF
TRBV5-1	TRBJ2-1	ASSLNGVVYNEQF
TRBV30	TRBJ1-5	AWTPGGRSNQPQH